This entry describes one T cell receptor beta chain. Its cognate antigen is unknown. The sample originates from a study of beta chain features in type 1 diabetes. General study results and limits: A moderate, significant TCRB CDR3 shortening appeared in type 1 diabetes across four CD4+ subsets. Individuals with type 1 diabetes displayed fewer insertions and more deletions at VDJ junctions. A greater similarity of naive, central memory and Treg TCRB repertoires was seen among patients than among healthy donors.

This CDR3 region has 15 residues. The ends were cut back, 5 bases at V and 1 base at J, with 11 bases in the middle. Germline V gene data show CDR1 as SEHNR and CDR2 as FQNEAQ (reference sequence). Since all of the isolated RNA was reverse transcribed, expressed TCRB transcripts were what got sequenced. Assay used: immunoSEQ multiplex PCR; TCRdb lists only in-frame clones, some missing. This table has a few hundred thousand clones, around 10% appearing once. The V call is TRBV7-9, the J call TRBJ2-2; unclear D gene. This sequence originates from a man under 40 with type 1 diabetes. Sample: central memory CD4+ T cells from blood. CDR3 nucleotide sequence: TGTGCCAGCAGCCCCCGAGCCCAGAACACCGGGGAGCTGTTTTTT. Its translation is CASSPRAQNTGELFF. Looking up the rest from reference TRBV7-9 and TRBJ2-2 gives the full variable domain: DTGVSQNPRHKITKRGQNVTFRCDPISEHNRLYWYRQTLGQGPEFLTYFQNEAQLEKSRLLSDRFSAERPKGSFSTLEIQRTEQGDSAMYLCASSPRAQNTGELFFGEGSRLTVL.